The 8 T cell receptor beta chains presented below share a single source sample, sequenced in a study of identifying expanded T cells in peripheral blood (dated by TCRdb to the late 2010s). The library was generated by the immunoSEQ multiplex PCR assay. This immuneACCESS table, as held by TCRdb, lists in-frame sequences with V and J called but not all clones. Of the missing ones, under half trace to an unresolved V gene in checked studies; the others have no known cause. The table for this sample lists roughly 100,000 clones; 88% of them were counted only once. Around an eighth of the sample rests with the top ten. Source material: blood. Source of these receptors: a person aged 18 to 75 in good health.

In regard to this clone: The same CDR3 can be traced to other DNA sequences in this sample. The gene calls are TRBV15 and TRBJ1-1; no clear D gene. Germline V gives CDR1 LNHNV, CDR2 YYDKDF (reference sequence). This CDR3 contains 14 residues. V lost 1 base to trimming and J lost 2 bases, with 8 bases between them. This chain's CDR3 is CATSRGGPNTEAFF. CDR3 nucleotide sequence: TGTGCCACCAGCAGAGGAGGACCCAACACTGAAGCTTTCTTT.

This clone was picked up a small number of times. The chain combines TRBV19 with TRBJ1-2; D is undetermined. The germline V and J ends were trimmed by 7 bases and 5 bases, with 17 bases remaining between them. The CDR3 extends over 14 amino acids. CDR1 is LNHDA, CDR2 SQIVND, per germline (reference sequence). CDR3 nucleotides: TGTGCCAGTATATCTTCCTCGGTAGTATATGGCTACACCTTC. Its translation is CASISSSVVYGYTF.

The chain combines TRBV15 with TRBJ2-2; TRBD1 agrees at 9 bases. Germline assignment: CDR1 LNHNV and CDR2 YYDKDF (reference sequence). The CDR3 length is 15 residues. The trim removed 8 bases at V and 6 bases at J, leaving 10 bases unmatched. The CDR3 reads CATGPDRGIAGELFF. The CDR3 DNA is TGTGCCACCGGCCCTGACAGGGGGATAGCCGGGGAGCTGTTTTTT.

V is TRBV7-3 and J is TRBJ2-5; D ambiguous. Germline V lookup: CDR1 SGHTA, CDR2 FQGTGA. V was shortened by 2 bases and J by 4 bases, with 5 bases between the two germline ends. This CDR3 has 12 residues. CDR3 region: CASSLPRETQYF. The DNA of the CDR3 is TGTGCCAGCAGCTTACCCCGAGAGACCCAGTACTTC.

The rearrangement links TRBV4-3 to TRBJ1-2; D not resolved. The CDR3 is 15 amino acids. V was cut by 0 bases and J by 0 bases, with 8 bases left in between. Per the germline V gene, CDR1 is LGHNA and CDR2 is YSLEER. The CDR3 DNA reads TGCGCCAGCAGCCAAGAATCGGCAGCTAACTATGGCTACACCTTC. This sequence encodes CASSQESAANYGYTF.

Worth noting for this clone: A junction boundary mismatches the germline segment, possibly from a read error. Written as DNA, the CDR3 is TGTGCCAGCAGCTTAGACGCTTTT. It yields the protein CASSLDAF. The V call is TRBV7-9, the J call TRBJ1-1; D remains unclear. CDR3 size: 8 residues. Germline lookup yields CDR1 SEHNR and CDR2 FQNEAQ (reference sequence).

The J gene is TRBJ2-5, the V gene TRBV6-6; the D is unclear. The CDR3 has 13 residues. V lost 7 bases, J lost 2 bases, and 11 bases lay in between. Looked up from germline, CDR1 is MNHNY and CDR2 is SVGAGI (reference sequence). For the CDR3, the DNA is TGTGCCAGCATTCAGGATTCACAAGAGACCCAGTACTTC. The encoded protein is CASIQDSQETQYF.

This chain joins TRBV4-1 and TRBJ2-5; maybe TRBD1 (6 bases). In germline, CDR1 is MGHRA, CDR2 YSYEKL. CDR3 length: 16 residues. The V and J ends lost 1 base and 1 base respectively, with 13 bases between them. CDR3 sequence reads: CASSQAGRGSQETQYF. In DNA form, the CDR3 reads TGCGCCAGCAGCCAAGCCGGCAGGGGATCCCAAGAGACCCAGTACTTC.